Below are 5 T cell receptor beta chains sequenced from a single sample in a study of cytomegalovirus exposure and HLA in healthy donors. With 60 Vbeta and 13 Jbeta primers, the PCR was carried out. The repertoire was sequenced with immunoSEQ multiplex PCR; TCRdb's copy has only in-frame clones and lacks some. This sample has some 170,000 clones, with roughly 80% found just once. Sequencing was carried out using PBMCs. The receptors stem from a woman aged 45-65 years in good health and CMV-seronegative.

The chain has TRBV2 and TRBJ1-2; 7 nucleotides match TRBD1. The junction had 11 bases not matched to a gene; V was cut back by 6 bases and J by 4 bases. Per germline, CDR1 SNHLY and CDR2 FYNNEI. The CDR3 has 15 residues. The CDR3 bases are TGTGCCAGCAGCGTGCAGGGGGATGCCCTCTATGGCTACACCTTC. This codes for CASSVQGDALYGYTF. The full variable domain, in which reference TRBV2 and TRBJ1-2 provide the parts outside the CDR3, is EPEVTQTPSHQVTQMGQEVILRCVPISNHLYFYWYRQILGQKVEFLVSFYNNEISEKSEIFDDQFSVERPDGSNFTLKIRSTKLEDSAMYFCASSVQGDALYGYTFGSGTRLTVV.

The V gene is TRBV7-2, the J gene TRBJ2-1; 11 nucleotides agree with TRBD2. The CDR3 loop spans 15 amino acids. Losses at the gene ends were 5 bases for V and 4 bases for J; bases not matched to a gene: 4. CDR1 is SGHTA, CDR2 FQGNSA, per germline. Here the CDR3 DNA reads TGTGCCAGCAGCCGACTAGCGGGGAATTACAATGAGCAGTTCTTC. Translated: CASSRLAGNYNEQFF. The whole variable domain, remainder taken from reference TRBV7-2 and TRBJ2-1, is GAGVSQSPSNKVTEKGKDVELRCDPISGHTALYWYRQSLGQGLEFLIYFQGNSAPDKSGLPSDRFSAERTGGSVSTLTIQRTQQEDSAVYLCASSRLAGNYNEQFFGPGTRLTVL.

This chain joins TRBV7-7 and TRBJ2-2; D not resolved. CDR1 and CDR2 from the germline V gene are SSHAT and FNYEAQ (reference sequence). Trimming removed 4 bases at V and 6 bases at J, with 9 bases between. This CDR3 has 13 amino acids. For the CDR3, the DNA is TGTGCCAGCAGCTCCATGCTATCCGGGGAGCTGTTTTTT. This codes for CASSSMLSGELFF.

This rearrangement joins TRBV5-1 to TRBJ1-4; 9 positions match TRBD1. Unmatched junction bases numbered 9, after V lost 4 bases and J lost 5 bases. Looked up from germline, CDR1 is SGHRS and CDR2 is YFSETQ. The CDR3 loop spans 16 amino acids. CDR3 protein: CASSRAPGQGNEKLFF. CDR3 DNA: TGCGCCAGCAGCCGCGCCCCGGGACAGGGAAATGAAAAACTGTTTTTT.

The chain is built from TRBV5-6 and TRBJ1-1; D unresolved. Trimming shortened V by 0 bases and J by 0 bases, and 3 bases separated the two germline ends. Germline V gene sequence: CDR1 SGHDT, CDR2 YYEEEE. This CDR3 region has 13 residues. The CDR3 bases are TGTGCCAGCAGCTTGGCCGTGAACACTGAAGCTTTCTTT. This encodes CASSLAVNTEAFF.